This T cell receptor beta chain was retrieved from a study of PD-L1 blockade in urothelial cancer. Germline CDR1 reads SGHRS; CDR2 reads YFSETQ. This CDR3 comprises 16 residues. J was trimmed by 1 base and V by 2 bases; bases with no gene match: 6. Described time point: pretreatment peripheral blood. The data were produced by immunoSEQ multiplex PCR, yet TCRdb's version contains in-frame clones alone and is incomplete. The table lists approximately 41,000 clones, over 80% of them singletons. This chain connects TRBV5-1 to TRBJ2-1, with TRBD1 matching over 7 bases. This TCR came from a man older than 75 with urothelial cancer. Material: PBMCs, obtained around atezolizumab (anti-PD-L1) treatment. The CDR3 is CASSFRQGQSYNEQFF. DNA of the CDR3: TGCGCCAGCAGCTTCCGACAGGGTCAATCCTACAATGAGCAGTTCTTC.